These 6 T cell receptor beta chains originate from one sample sequenced in a study of identical twins. TCRdb reprocessed the 5' RACE reads with MiXCR, giving one entry per CDR3 protein. The profile shows 450,000 to 650,000 distinct CDR3 sequences, 13% to 15% of them singletons. This sample also belongs to another study, concerning yellow fever vaccine responses in identical twins.

What was sequenced was CD4+ T cells sorted from blood. Receptors originate from a woman aged 18-29 years in good health.

This clonotype came up a few times. This chain uses TRBV3-1 with TRBJ2-1; D is perhaps TRBD2 (5 bases). Germline lookup yields CDR1 LGHDT and CDR2 YNNKEL (reference sequence). V lost 0 bases and J 3 bases, leaving 9 bases between the germline ends. The CDR3 extends over 15 amino acids. The CDR3 DNA reads TGTGCCAGCAGCCAAGAAAGCGACTACTACAATGAGCAGTTCTTC. Residues: CASSQESDYYNEQFF.

This chain joins TRBV28 and TRBJ2-3, with D tentatively TRBD2 (5 bases). CDR1 is MDHEN, CDR2 SYDVKM, per germline. V lost 3 bases and J 0 bases, leaving 13 bases between the germline ends. This CDR3 spans 16 amino acids. The CDR3 sequence is CASSLSKADSTDTQYF. CDR3 nucleotide sequence: TGTGCCAGCAGTTTGTCCAAAGCGGACAGCACAGATACGCAGTATTTT.

The chain uses TRBV12-3 or TRBV12-4 and TRBJ1-3; no clear D gene. CDR3 length: 15 residues. V lost 2 bases, J lost 0 bases, and 8 bases lay in between. CDR3 residues: CASSLSKISGNTIYF. The CDR3 DNA reads as TGTGCCAGCAGTTTATCTAAGATCTCTGGAAACACCATATATTTT.

This chain joins TRBV6-1 and TRBJ2-7, with 8 bases aligning to TRBD1. V gave up 6 bases and J gave up 3 bases; unmatched junction bases: 10. Germline V gene sequence: CDR1 MNHNS, CDR2 SASEGT. The CDR3 extends over 15 amino acids. CDR3: CASSMTGAALYEQYF. The DNA of the CDR3 is TGTGCCAGCAGCATGACAGGGGCCGCGCTCTACGAGCAGTACTTC.

This clonotype occurred a few times. The chain is built from TRBV7-2 and TRBJ1-4; D not certain. Trimming took off 5 bases at V and 5 bases at J, with 12 bases between the two ends. CDR1 is SGHTA, CDR2 FQGNSA, per germline. The CDR3 spans 14 residues. This chain's CDR3 is CASSPFQLNEKLFF. The CDR3 DNA reads TGTGCCAGCAGCCCCTTTCAGCTAAATGAAAAACTGTTTTTT.

This chain connects TRBV4-1 to TRBJ2-1, with TRBD2 matching 8 bases. CDR3 size: 14 residues. V trimming: 4 bases; J trimming: 9 bases; junction bases outside the gene matches: 8. Germline-derived CDR1 and CDR2 are MGHRA and YSYEKL. The CDR3 DNA is TGCGCCAGCAGCCCACCGGGACTAGTTACTGAGCAGTTCTTC. This encodes CASSPPGLVTEQFF.